This TCR beta chain was captured by sequencing in a study of T cell responses to AZD1222 COVID-19 vaccine. CDR3 size: 16 residues. The germline CDR1 and CDR2 sequences are SGHTA and FQGNSA. V shed 5 bases, J shed 2 bases, and the junction held 11 bases outside the gene matches. Profiling relied on immunoSEQ multiplex PCR, and the TCRdb table lists in-frame clones only, not all of them. This table holds some 130,000 clones, around 87% found once. This sequence originates from an adult who received the AZD1222 COVID-19 vaccine. This rearrangement joins TRBV7-2 to TRBJ1-2, with 7 bases that match TRBD1. This specimen was peripheral blood, taken 28 days after the second AZD1222 dose. The CDR3 protein is CASSPSPGTENYGYTF. CDR3 sequence (DNA): TGTGCCAGCAGCCCATCACCCGGGACAGAGAACTATGGCTACACCTTC.